This is a list of T cell receptor beta chains from one sample in a study of CD8 T cells in ankylosing spondylitis. TCRdb used MiXCR to reprocess the 5' RACE reads, holding one entry per CDR3 protein. The repertoire holds a few hundred thousand distinct CDR3 sequences, with more than 9% as singletons. Material: blood, either unsorted or a sorted T cell fraction (not recorded which). These receptors originate from a male donor with ankylosing spondylitis or in good health (not recorded which). The CDR3 runs from the conserved cysteine through the conserved F or W. D genes are given only for firm matches. Not every row has a clone size; where given, it reads once, few, many or a size class.

TRBV5-1	-	many	TRBJ2-2	CASSLAVTANTGELFF	TGCGCCAGCAGCTTGGCCGTGACAGCGAACACCGGGGAGCTGTTTTTT
TRBV12-3/TRBV12-4	TRBD1	-	TRBJ1-1	CASTLGQATNEAFF	TGTGCCAGCACCCTTGGACAGGCTACGAACGAAGCTTTCTTT
TRBV9	-	many	TRBJ1-1	CASSGSGSGGTEAFF	TGTGCCAGCAGTGGGTCGGGCTCCGGGGGCACTGAAGCTTTCTTT
TRBV5-1	TRBD2	many	TRBJ2-1	CASSLDQRGGVEQFF	TGCGCCAGCAGCTTGGACCAGCGGGGGGGGGTTGAGCAGTTCTTC
TRBV20-1	-	many	TRBJ1-6	CSARRSNSPLHF	TGCAGTGCTAGAAGGAGCAATTCACCCCTCCACTTT
TRBV12-3/TRBV12-4	-	many	TRBJ2-4	CASRASMDIQYF	TGTGCCAGCAGGGCCTCTATGGACATTCAGTACTTC
TRBV7-2	TRBD1	-	TRBJ2-6	CASSLARQGSGANVLTF	TGTGCCAGCAGCTTAGCCAGACAGGGCTCTGGGGCCAACGTCCTGACTTTC
TRBV3-1	TRBD1	many	TRBJ1-4	CASSRTEGAANEKLFF	TGTGCCAGCAGCCGCACAGAGGGGGCGGCTAATGAAAAACTGTTTTTT
TRBV27	-	-	TRBJ1-4	CASRGLGMGEEKLFF	TGTGCCAGCAGAGGACTAGGGATGGGGGAGGAAAAACTGTTTTTT
TRBV19	-	many	TRBJ1-5	CASSIEGYGNQPQHF	TGTGCCAGTAGTATTGAGGGGTACGGCAATCAGCCCCAGCATTTT
TRBV3-1	-	-	TRBJ1-2	CASSPRGGYGYTF	TGTGCCAGCAGCCCTCGGGGCGGCTATGGCTACACCTTC
TRBV5-1	-	many	TRBJ2-3	CASSSPVEGNTDTQYF	TGCGCCAGCAGCAGCCCGGTGGAAGGAAACACAGATACGCAGTATTTT
TRBV7-9	-	many	TRBJ2-3	CASSMDSLTDTQYF	TGTGCCAGCAGCATGGACAGCCTGACAGATACGCAGTATTTT
TRBV20-1	-	many	TRBJ1-5	CSASTRDQPQHF	TGCAGTGCTTCGACAAGGGATCAGCCCCAGCATTTT
TRBV12-3/TRBV12-4	-	many	TRBJ1-2	CASSFFEGGYGYTF	TGTGCCAGCAGTTTTTTCGAGGGTGGTTATGGCTACACCTTC
TRBV5-5	-	many	TRBJ1-5	CASSSGVNRVGWAQHF	TGTGCCAGCAGCTCCGGAGTTAATAGGGTCGGTTGGGCCCAGCATTTT
TRBV6-1	-	-	TRBJ2-7	CASSDTAARIEQYF	TGTGCCAGCAGTGACACGGCGGCCAGAATCGAGCAGTACTTC
TRBV11-3	-	few	TRBJ1-1	CASSLDGRATEAFF	TGTGCCAGCAGCTTAGATGGCAGGGCCACTGAAGCTTTCTTT
TRBV12-3/TRBV12-4	TRBD2	-	TRBJ2-2	CASNLAGGSGELFF	TGTGCCAGCAATCTAGCGGGGGGGTCCGGGGAGCTGTTTTTT
TRBV7-9	TRBD2	many	TRBJ2-1	CASPTSGTSPYDEQFF	TGTGCCAGCCCAACGTCCGGGACTAGTCCTTACGATGAGCAGTTCTTC
TRBV5-6	-	many	TRBJ2-5	CASSPFRRGAETQYF	TGTGCCAGCAGCCCTTTTCGAAGGGGAGCAGAGACCCAGTACTTC
TRBV25-1	-	many	TRBJ2-1	CASSDRVRVTMNEQFF	TGTGCCAGCAGTGACAGAGTAAGGGTAACAATGAATGAGCAGTTCTTC
TRBV7-3	-	many	TRBJ2-1	CASSLEGTMSEQFF	TGTGCCAGCAGCTTAGAGGGGACGATGAGTGAGCAGTTCTTC
TRBV11-2	-	many	TRBJ1-6	CASSLRQKSPLHF	TGTGCCAGCAGCTTACGACAGAAATCACCCCTCCACTTT
TRBV9	-	many	TRBJ2-5	CASSVSKFQETQYF	TGTGCCAGCAGCGTTAGTAAGTTCCAAGAGACCCAGTACTTC